This T cell receptor (beta chain) is from a study of blood T cell repertoires in COVID-19. Patients at the Seattle site were enrolled during active infection and followed longitudinally. Clones were read by immunoSEQ multiplex PCR, and TCRdb kept only the in-frame ones, dropping some. The sample includes roughly 120,000 clones, roughly 92% of them seen just once. CDR1 SEHNR and CDR2 FQNEAQ come from the germline V gene (reference sequence). V gave up 1 base and J gave up 3 bases, with 8 bases separating them. The CDR3 runs 14 residues. The sample was peripheral blood. This TCR was recovered from a man aged 50-60 years with COVID-19, enrolled during active disease. The chain recombines TRBV7-9 with TRBJ2-3; D gene ambiguous. The CDR3 bases are TGTGCCAGCAGCTTAGGCGTCGGGACAGATACGCAGTATTTT. Residues: CASSLGVGTDTQYF.